Presented here are 27 T cell receptor beta chains from one specimen sequenced in a study of shared clonotypes between healthy human individuals. The method was immunoSEQ multiplex PCR; TCRdb's version includes in-frame clones alone and lacks a portion of them. The data contain roughly 2.1 million clones, 93% of them singletons. Positively selected for CCR7, the CD45RO-negative cells used as naive CD8 cells excluded terminally differentiated effector memory CD45RA+ cells. The sample was naive CD8+ T cells from PBMCs. All receptors derive from a man between 18 and 35 years old in good health. Some clones in this sample may be carry-over from other donors' samples.

V usage is TRBV6-5 and J usage is TRBJ2-3; a possible D gene is TRBD2 (6 bases). Germline V CDR1 and CDR2: MNHEY, SVGAGI. CDR3 size: 15 residues. Trimming shortened V by 2 bases and J by 0 bases, and 9 bases separated the two germline ends. The DNA for the CDR3 is TGTGCCAGCAGTTACGGCAGCGGGAGCACAGATACGCAGTATTTT. Translated: CASSYGSGSTDTQYF.

The V gene is TRBV2, the J gene TRBJ2-1; D is uncertain. Germline loops: CDR1 SNHLY, CDR2 FYNNEI. With 6 bases removed from V and 0 bases from J, the gap between germline ends came to 9 bases. The length of the CDR3 is 14 residues. CDR3 in amino acids: CASSGPNSYNEQFF. The CDR3 region has the DNA TGTGCCAGCAGCGGGCCTAACTCCTACAATGAGCAGTTCTTC.

The chain employs TRBV7-9 and TRBJ2-3, with D hard to call. The V and J ends lost 0 bases and 2 bases respectively, with 9 bases between them. This CDR3 is built from 15 residues. Germline V gives CDR1 SEHNR, CDR2 FQNEAQ (reference sequence). CDR3 DNA: TGTGCCAGCAGCTTAGCATTTGGCGCCACAGATACGCAGTATTTT. Translating gives CASSLAFGATDTQYF. Full variable domain (rest looked up from reference TRBV7-9 and TRBJ2-3): DTGVSQNPRHKITKRGQNVTFRCDPISEHNRLYWYRQTLGQGPEFLTYFQNEAQLEKSRLLSDRFSAERPKGSFSTLEIQRTEQGDSAMYLCASSLAFGATDTQYFGPGTRLTVL.

The chain has TRBV25-1 and TRBJ2-2; 8 bases align to TRBD2. The CDR3 length is 18 residues. With V trimmed by 8 bases and J by 0 bases, 14 bases remained unmatched. Per the germline V gene, CDR1 is MGHDK and CDR2 is SYGVNS. The CDR3 nucleotides are TGTGCCAGCCTGGGTTTTTCGGCGGGAGGTACGAACACCGGGGAGCTGTTTTTT. Translation gives CASLGFSAGGTNTGELFF.

For the CDR3, the DNA is TGTGCCAGCAGTTTAGAAGGCGAGCAGTACTTC. Its translation is CASSLEGEQYF. The chain has TRBV27 and TRBJ2-7; no firm D call. CDR1 is MNHEY, CDR2 SMNVEV, per germline (reference sequence). The CDR3 totals 11 residues. V lost 2 bases to trimming and J lost 6 bases, with 5 bases between them.

The chain is built from TRBV27 and TRBJ1-1; perhaps TRBD1 as D (5 bases). The germline gives CDR1 MNHEY, CDR2 SMNVEV (reference sequence). Trimming took off 4 bases at V and 4 bases at J, with 10 bases between the two ends. CDR3 length: 13 residues. The DNA of the CDR3 is TGTGCCAGCAGTTGGGCGAGGGGCACTGAAGCTTTCTTT. It encodes CASSWARGTEAFF.

CDR3 sequence reads: CASSILFRRSENEQYF. CDR3 nucleotides: TGTGCCAGTAGTATTTTGTTCCGGAGGAGTGAAAACGAGCAGTACTTC. The J gene is TRBJ2-7, the V gene TRBV19; D is perhaps TRBD2 (5 bases). Germline V lookup: CDR1 LNHDA, CDR2 SQIVND (reference sequence). V lost 3 bases and J 5 bases, leaving 20 bases between the germline ends. This CDR3 contains 16 residues.

The DNA for the CDR3 is TGTGCCAGCAGCCATTCACTTATACCGGGACAGGGTGGAGAGCAGTACTTC. Its protein product is CASSHSLIPGQGGEQYF. J is TRBJ2-7 and V is TRBV7-9, with 9 nucleotides matching TRBD1. Looked up from germline, CDR1 is SEHNR and CDR2 is FQNEAQ (reference sequence). V lost 5 bases to trimming and J lost 7 bases; unmatched junction nucleotides: 18. CDR3 length: 17 residues.

V is TRBV25-1 and J is TRBJ1-2, with TRBD1 identical over 11 bases. V lost 2 bases and J lost 2; bases outside the gene matches: 4. The CDR3 sequence is 16 residues long. Germline CDR1 MGHDK, CDR2 SYGVNS. The CDR3 nucleotides read TGTGCCAGCAGTGAACAAGGGACAGGGGGAAACTATGGCTACACCTTC. It is translated as CASSEQGTGGNYGYTF.

The rearrangement joins TRBV2 to TRBJ2-3; D ambiguous. CDR1 and CDR2 from the germline V gene are SNHLY and FYNNEI. This CDR3 is 11 amino acids long. Trimming shortened V by 10 bases and J by 0 bases, and 5 bases separated the two germline ends. CDR3 coding DNA: TGTGCCACCCTCAGCACAGATACGCAGTATTTT. It encodes CATLSTDTQYF.

On this clone: Other DNA sequences in the same sample also yield this CDR3. V gene TRBV5-1 combines with J gene TRBJ2-3; D unresolved. CDR3 length: 12 residues. V lost 7 bases to trimming and J lost 3 bases, with 9 bases between them. The germline gives CDR1 SGHRS, CDR2 YFSETQ. DNA for the CDR3: TGCGCCAGCTCCCCGGAAACAGATACGCAGTATTTT. Protein product: CASSPETDTQYF.

The V gene is TRBV7-9, the J gene TRBJ1-2, with D unresolved. The CDR3 runs to 14 residues. Germline CDR1 and CDR2: SEHNR and FQNEAQ (reference sequence). V lost 0 bases and J 5 bases, leaving 10 bases between the germline ends. CDR3 nucleotides: TGTGCCAGCAGCTTAGCGCTTTTCGGGTATGGCTACACCTTC. This codes for CASSLALFGYGYTF. Variable domain in full (rest from reference TRBV7-9 and TRBJ1-2): DTGVSQNPRHKITKRGQNVTFRCDPISEHNRLYWYRQTLGQGPEFLTYFQNEAQLEKSRLLSDRFSAERPKGSFSTLEIQRTEQGDSAMYLCASSLALFGYGYTFGSGTRLTVV.

The chain joins TRBV11-2 to TRBJ2-1; 8 positions agree with TRBD1. V shed 0 bases, J shed 7 bases, and the junction held 8 bases outside the gene matches. Germline V lookup: CDR1 SGHAT, CDR2 FQNNGV. The CDR3 spans 16 residues. Here the CDR3 reads CASSLDRGRSWNEQFF. CDR3 coding DNA: TGTGCCAGCAGCTTAGACAGGGGGCGATCGTGGAATGAGCAGTTCTTC.

A note on this clone: Other DNA sequences of this sample code for an identical CDR3. The chain links TRBV27 to TRBJ2-7; 10 positions agree with TRBD2. The CDR3 extends over 16 amino acids. In germline, CDR1 is MNHEY, CDR2 SMNVEV (reference sequence). Unmatched junction bases numbered 6, after V lost 0 bases and J lost 4 bases. CDR3 sequence reads: CASSLSLAGVPYEQYF. The CDR3 region has the DNA TGTGCCAGCAGTTTATCTCTAGCGGGAGTTCCGTACGAGCAGTACTTC.

The J gene is TRBJ2-7, the V gene TRBV4-3; 8 positions agree with TRBD1. Germline loops: CDR1 LGHNA, CDR2 YSLEER. The CDR3 runs 14 residues. J lost 3 bases, V lost 3 bases, and 4 bases had no gene match. CDR3 nucleotide sequence: TGCGCCAGCAGCCAGGGGACAGGCTACTACGAGCAGTACTTC. This sequence encodes CASSQGTGYYEQYF.

This chain uses TRBV9 with TRBJ2-7; 7 nucleotides match TRBD2. Germline V gene lookup returns CDR1 SGDLS and CDR2 YYNGEE. V dropped 3 bases and J dropped 7; count of bases not matched to a gene: 10. This CDR3 has 14 amino acids. The CDR3 is CASSAGDYAREQYF. CDR3 coding DNA: TGTGCCAGCAGCGCGGGGGACTACGCTAGGGAGCAGTACTTC.

This clone was recorded only once. The CDR3: CASSEDREDTQYF. The DNA for the CDR3 is TGCGCCAGCAGCGAGGACAGGGAGGATACGCAGTATTTT. This chain links TRBV10-2 with TRBJ2-3; 8 nucleotides line up with TRBD1. CDR1 and CDR2 (germline): WSHSY, SAAADI. The CDR3 runs 13 residues. Trimming removed 6 bases from V and 6 bases from J; junction bases left unmatched: 5.

The chain uses TRBV6-1 and TRBJ2-5; D is unclear. Trimming took off 6 bases at V and 7 bases at J, with 9 bases between the two ends. CDR1 and CDR2 from the germline V gene are MNHNS and SASEGT. The CDR3 length is 11 residues. In DNA form, the CDR3 reads TGTGCCAGCAGAGTCATCGGGACCCAGTACTTC. This translates into CASRVIGTQYF.

The V and J genes are TRBV6-1 and TRBJ2-1; 10 nucleotides match TRBD2. CDR3 length equals 13 residues. J gave up 5 bases and V 8 bases, and 3 bases lay outside the gene matches. Germline values: CDR1 MNHNS, CDR2 SASEGT. The CDR3 nucleotides read TGTGCCAGCGGGAGCGGGAGGGACAATGAGCAGTTCTTC. The encoded protein is CASGSGRDNEQFF.

This sequence joins TRBV7-2 and TRBJ1-2; no firm D call. V was clipped by 3 bases and J by 6 bases, with 23 bases between them. This CDR3 region has 17 residues. Per germline, CDR1 SGHTA and CDR2 FQGNSA. The CDR3 protein is CASSLVPSTPRVDGYTF. The CDR3 DNA follows: TGTGCCAGCAGCTTGGTCCCGTCAACCCCGCGGGTGGATGGCTACACCTTC. Full variable domain (outside the CDR3, taken from reference TRBV7-2 and TRBJ1-2): GAGVSQSPSNKVTEKGKDVELRCDPISGHTALYWYRQSLGQGLEFLIYFQGNSAPDKSGLPSDRFSAERTGGSVSTLTIQRTQQEDSAVYLCASSLVPSTPRVDGYTFGSGTRLTVV.

This clone occurred once. The CDR3 nucleotides are TGTGCCACCTCTGAGGGCGGGAGCGACGAGCAGTACTTC. Translation gives CATSEGGSDEQYF. The gene calls are TRBV10-3 and TRBJ2-7; 7 positions match TRBD2. The germline V gene encodes CDR1 ENHRY and CDR2 SYGVKD. V lost 10 bases, J lost 5 bases, and 11 bases stayed unmatched. This CDR3 contains 13 residues.

Comments on this clone: This specimen includes other DNA sequences encoding the same CDR3. CDR3 nucleotide sequence: TGCGCCAGCAGCCAAGAAGGCGGCAATGAGCAGTTCTTC. Amino acids: CASSQEGGNEQFF. The chain combines TRBV4-1 with TRBJ2-1; no firm D call. This CDR3 contains 13 residues. The germline V and J ends were trimmed by 0 bases and 6 bases, with 6 bases remaining between them. Per germline, CDR1 MGHRA and CDR2 YSYEKL.

The V and J genes are TRBV7-6 and TRBJ2-7, with D perhaps TRBD1 (6 bases). Germline CDR1 reads SGHVS; CDR2 reads FNYEAQ. V lost 5 bases to trimming and J lost 6 bases, with 8 bases between them. There are 11 residues in the CDR3. CDR3 bases: TGTGCCAGCAGCACAGGGCCCGAGCAGTACTTC. The encoded protein is CASSTGPEQYF.

The chain recombines TRBV7-9 with TRBJ1-4, with 10 positions matching TRBD1. Per germline, CDR1 SEHNR and CDR2 FQNEAQ (reference sequence). There are 14 residues in the CDR3. J gave up 11 bases and V 4 bases, and 7 bases lay outside the gene matches. CDR3 nucleotide sequence: TGTGCCAGCAGCTCCGCAGACAGGGGGCTTAAACTGTTTTTT. It is translated as CASSSADRGLKLFF.

V usage is TRBV7-9 and J usage is TRBJ2-1; TRBD2 agrees at 9 bases. This CDR3 comprises 15 residues. The V segment lost 3 bases and the J segment 7 bases; nucleotides outside the gene matches: 7. Per germline, CDR1 SEHNR and CDR2 FQNEAQ (reference sequence). Here the CDR3 reads CASSFPAGGQNEQFF. The CDR3, as DNA: TGTGCCAGCAGCTTCCCGGCGGGAGGGCAGAATGAGCAGTTCTTC.

V usage is TRBV6-6 and J usage is TRBJ1-2; D is possibly TRBD1 (5 bases). The germline gives CDR1 MNHNY, CDR2 SVGAGI (reference sequence). V lost 2 bases and J lost 6, with 10 bases in between. The CDR3 spans 13 residues. DNA for the CDR3: TGTGCCAGCAGTTACGCACTGGGGGATGGCTACACCTTC. It codes for CASSYALGDGYTF.

J is TRBJ2-7 and V is TRBV2, with 12 bases that match TRBD2. Germline V CDR1 and CDR2: SNHLY, FYNNEI. The CDR3 sequence is 16 residues long. V dropped 6 bases and J dropped 2; count of bases not matched to a gene: 8. DNA for the CDR3: TGTGCCAGCAGCGACACGACTAGCGGGAGACCCTACGAGCAGTACTTC. Its translation: CASSDTTSGRPYEQYF.